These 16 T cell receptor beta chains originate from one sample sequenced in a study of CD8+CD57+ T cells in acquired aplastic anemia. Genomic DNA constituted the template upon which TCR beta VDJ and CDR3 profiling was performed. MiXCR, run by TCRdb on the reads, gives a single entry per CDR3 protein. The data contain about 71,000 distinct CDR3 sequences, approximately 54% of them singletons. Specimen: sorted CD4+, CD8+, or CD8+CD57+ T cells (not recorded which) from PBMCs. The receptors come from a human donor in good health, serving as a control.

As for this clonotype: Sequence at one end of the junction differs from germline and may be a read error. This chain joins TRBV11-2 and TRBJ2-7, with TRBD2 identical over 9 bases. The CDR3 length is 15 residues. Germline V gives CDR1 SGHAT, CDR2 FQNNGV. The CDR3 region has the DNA TGTACCAGCAGCTTACCCCAGCGGGGGGCCTACGAGCAGTACTTC. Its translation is CTSSLPQRGAYEQYF.

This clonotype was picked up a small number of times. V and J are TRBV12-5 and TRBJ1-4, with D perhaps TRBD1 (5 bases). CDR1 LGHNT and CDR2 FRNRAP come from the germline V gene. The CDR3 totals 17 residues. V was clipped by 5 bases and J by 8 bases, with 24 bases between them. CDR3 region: CASGPFFGSGPAEKLFF. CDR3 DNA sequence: TGTGCTAGTGGTCCCTTTTTCGGGTCGGGACCTGCGGAAAAACTGTTTTTT.

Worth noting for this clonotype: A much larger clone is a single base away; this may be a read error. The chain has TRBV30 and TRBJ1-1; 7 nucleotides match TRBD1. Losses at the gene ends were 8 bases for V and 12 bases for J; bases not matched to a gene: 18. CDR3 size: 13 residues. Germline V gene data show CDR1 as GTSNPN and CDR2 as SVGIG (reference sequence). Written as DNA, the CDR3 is TGTGCCCCCAGATTTACTACAGGGGAGAGGACTTTCTTT. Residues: CAPRFTTGERTFF. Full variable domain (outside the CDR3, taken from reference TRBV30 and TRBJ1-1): SQTIHQWPATLVQPVGSPLSLECTVEGTSNPNLYWYRQAAGRGLQLLFYSVGIGQISSEVPQNLSASRPQDRQFILSSKKLLLSDSGFYLCAPRFTTGERTFFGQGTRLTVV.

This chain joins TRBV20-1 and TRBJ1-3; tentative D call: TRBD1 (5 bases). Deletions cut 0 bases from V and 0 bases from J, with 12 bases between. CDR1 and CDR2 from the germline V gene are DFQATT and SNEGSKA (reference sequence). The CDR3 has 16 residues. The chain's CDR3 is CSAREDTSSSGNTIYF. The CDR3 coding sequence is TGCAGTGCTAGAGAGGACACCTCGAGCTCTGGAAACACCATATATTTT.

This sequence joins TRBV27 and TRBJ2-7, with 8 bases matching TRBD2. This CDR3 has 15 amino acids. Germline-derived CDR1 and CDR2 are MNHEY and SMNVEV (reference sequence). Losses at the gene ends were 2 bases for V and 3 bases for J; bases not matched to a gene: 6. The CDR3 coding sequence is TGTGCCAGCAGTTTAACACTAGCGGACCACTACGAGCAGTACTTC. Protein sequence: CASSLTLADHYEQYF.

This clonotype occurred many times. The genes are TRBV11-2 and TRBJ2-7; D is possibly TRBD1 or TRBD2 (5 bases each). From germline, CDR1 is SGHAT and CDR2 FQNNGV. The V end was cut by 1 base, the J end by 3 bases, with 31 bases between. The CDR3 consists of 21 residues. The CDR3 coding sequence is TGTGCCAGCAGCTTAGTTCCAAGACAGAAACGACAAACAGGAGGCTACTACGAGCAGTACTTC. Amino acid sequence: CASSLVPRQKRQTGGYYEQYF.

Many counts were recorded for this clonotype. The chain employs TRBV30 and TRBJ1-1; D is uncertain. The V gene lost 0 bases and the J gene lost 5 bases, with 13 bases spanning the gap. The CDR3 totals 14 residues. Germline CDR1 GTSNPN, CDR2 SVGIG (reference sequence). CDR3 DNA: TGTGCCTGGAGTGTAACCGGGGAGGGTACTGAAGCTTTCTTT. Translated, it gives CAWSVTGEGTEAFF.

The CDR3 DNA follows: TGTGCCAGCAGTGAGAGCGGTAGCACAGATACGCAGTATTTT. Protein: CASSESGSTDTQYF. The V call is TRBV2, the J call TRBJ2-3, with D perhaps TRBD2 (5 bases). Germline V CDR1 and CDR2: SNHLY, FYNNEI. The length of the CDR3 is 14 residues. V was shortened by 3 bases and J by 0 bases, with 7 bases between the two germline ends.

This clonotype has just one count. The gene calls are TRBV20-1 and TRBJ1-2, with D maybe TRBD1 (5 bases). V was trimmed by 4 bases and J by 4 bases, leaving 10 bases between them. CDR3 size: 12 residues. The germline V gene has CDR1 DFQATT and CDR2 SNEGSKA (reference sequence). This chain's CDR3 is CSAKQAPYGYTF. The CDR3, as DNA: TGCAGTGCTAAACAGGCACCCTATGGCTACACCTTC.

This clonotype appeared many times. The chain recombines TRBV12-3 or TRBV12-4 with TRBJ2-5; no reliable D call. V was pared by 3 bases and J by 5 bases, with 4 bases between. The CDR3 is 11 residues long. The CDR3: CASSLDETQYF. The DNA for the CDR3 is TGTGCCAGCAGTTTGGACGAGACCCAGTACTTC.

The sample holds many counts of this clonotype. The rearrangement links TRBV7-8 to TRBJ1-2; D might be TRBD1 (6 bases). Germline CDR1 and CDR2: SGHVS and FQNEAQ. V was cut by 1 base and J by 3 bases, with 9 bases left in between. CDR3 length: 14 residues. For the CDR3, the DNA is TGTGCCAGCAGCTTAGATACAGGGCACTATGGCTACACCTTC. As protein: CASSLDTGHYGYTF.

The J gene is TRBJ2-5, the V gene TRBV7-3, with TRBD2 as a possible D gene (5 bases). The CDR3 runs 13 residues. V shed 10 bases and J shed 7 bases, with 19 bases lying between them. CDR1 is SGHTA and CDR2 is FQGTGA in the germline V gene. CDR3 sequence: CATAPSRSGTQYF. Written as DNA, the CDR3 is TGTGCCACAGCCCCCTCAAGAAGCGGGACCCAGTACTTC.

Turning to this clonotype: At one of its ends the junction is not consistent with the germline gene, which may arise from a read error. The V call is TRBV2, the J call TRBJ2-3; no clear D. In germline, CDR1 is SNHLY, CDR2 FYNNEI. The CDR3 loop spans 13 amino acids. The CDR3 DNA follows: TGTGCCTGCCGCCCAGGCGTAACAGATACGCGGTATTTT. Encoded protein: CACRPGVTDTRYF.

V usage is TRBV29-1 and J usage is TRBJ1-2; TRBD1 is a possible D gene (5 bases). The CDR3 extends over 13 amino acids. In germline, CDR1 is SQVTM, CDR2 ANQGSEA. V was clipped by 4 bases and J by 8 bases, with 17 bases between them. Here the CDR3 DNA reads TGCAGCGTTGTTTCTCAAAAAGGGGAGGGCTACACCTTC. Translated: CSVVSQKGEGYTF. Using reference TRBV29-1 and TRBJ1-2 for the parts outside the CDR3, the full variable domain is SAVISQKPSRDICQRGTSLTIQCQVDSQVTMMFWYRQQPGQSLTLIATANQGSEATYESGFVIDKFPISRPNLTFSTLTVSNMSPEDSSIYLCSVVSQKGEGYTFGSGTRLTVV.

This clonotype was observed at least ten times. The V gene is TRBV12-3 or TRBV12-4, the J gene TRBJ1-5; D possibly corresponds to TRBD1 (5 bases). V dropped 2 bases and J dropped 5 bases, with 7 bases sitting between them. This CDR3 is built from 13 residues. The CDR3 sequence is CASSLWGDQPQHF. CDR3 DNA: TGTGCCAGCAGTTTATGGGGGGATCAGCCCCAGCATTTT.

The CDR3 region has the DNA TGTGCCAGCAGTGAATATGGGTGGTTCTTT. Its translation: CASSEYGWFF. V and J are TRBV25-1 and TRBJ1-1; no firm D call. The CDR3 is 10 residues long. V was trimmed by 0 bases and J by 14 bases, leaving 7 bases between them. In germline, CDR1 is MGHDK, CDR2 SYGVNS.